Listed here are 9 T cell receptor beta chains from one sample, sequenced in a study of T-cell memory formation after mild COVID-19. Each CDR3 protein is one row after TCRdb ran MiXCR on the 5' RACE reads. The sample records more than 100,000 distinct CDR3 sequences, about 6% being singletons. The sample comprised PBMCs or a T cell subset sorted from them (not recorded which). These receptors came from an adult woman who had mild COVID-19 (a few samples of this study predate the infection). Cell type and time point are not known.

This clonotype was counted only a few times. The V gene is TRBV5-1, the J gene TRBJ2-2; 9 bases fit TRBD1. The germline CDR1 and CDR2 sequences are SGHRS and YFSETQ. The CDR3 loop spans 16 amino acids. Trimming at V came to 7 bases and at J to 7 bases, leaving 14 bases not matched to a gene. The CDR3 here is CASRPNGQGMNGELFF. The CDR3 DNA sequence: TGCGCCAGCCGTCCTAATGGACAGGGGATGAACGGGGAGCTGTTTTTT.

This clonotype came up a few times. This chain uses TRBV6-2 or TRBV6-3 with TRBJ1-1; tentative D call: TRBD1 (5 bases). Germline lookup yields CDR1 MNHEY and CDR2 SVGEGT. There are 14 residues in the CDR3. The V end was cut by 1 base, the J end by 1 base, with 7 bases between. The CDR3 sequence: CASSYWGENTEAFF. CDR3 in DNA: TGTGCCAGCAGTTACTGGGGGGAGAACACTGAAGCTTTCTTT.

This clonotype was counted a few times. V and J are TRBV6-1 and TRBJ1-1; no firm D call. The germline gives CDR1 MNHNS, CDR2 SASEGT. The CDR3 length is 13 residues. Trimming cost V 3 bases and J 9 bases, with 14 bases left between them. Written as DNA, the CDR3 is TGTGCCAGCAGTGAGTCCCCGGTCCGGAAAGCTTTCTTT. This translates into CASSESPVRKAFF.

The chain employs TRBV5-5 and TRBJ1-5; TRBD1 might be the D (6 bases). Trimming stripped 6 bases from V and 2 bases from J, with 12 bases between. The CDR3 consists of 14 residues. In germline, CDR1 is SGHKS, CDR2 YYEKEE (reference sequence). For the CDR3, the DNA is TGTGCCAGCAACCTAGGGGGTGGCAATCAGCCCCAGCATTTT. This codes for CASNLGGGNQPQHF. The full variable domain, its missing parts supplied by reference TRBV5-5 and TRBJ1-5, is DAGVTQSPTHLIKTRGQQVTLRCSPISGHKSVSWYQQVLGQGPQFIFQYYEKEERGRGNFPDRFSARQFPNYSSELNVNALLLGDSALYLCASNLGGGNQPQHFGDGTRLSIL.

This clonotype has ten or more counts. The chain uses TRBV9 and TRBJ2-3; 8 positions match TRBD2. Looked up from germline, CDR1 is SGDLS and CDR2 is YYNGEE. The V gene end was trimmed by 2 bases and the J gene end by 4 bases; junction bases not matched to a gene: 12. The CDR3 spans 17 residues. CDR3 DNA: TGTGCCAGCAGCGTGTGGGGACGGCGGGAGGATGCAGATACGCAGTATTTT. Translated, it gives CASSVWGRREDADTQYF.

This chain joins TRBV20-1 and TRBJ1-2; D is perhaps TRBD1 (6 bases). The CDR3 consists of 12 residues. The germline V and J ends were trimmed by 6 bases and 4 bases, with 12 bases remaining between them. Germline values: CDR1 DFQATT, CDR2 SNEGSKA (reference sequence). CDR3 in amino acids: CSATGHGYGYTF. CDR3 bases: TGCAGTGCAACGGGACACGGCTATGGCTACACCTTC.

Only a few counts were recorded for this clonotype. The chain recombines TRBV12-3 or TRBV12-4 with TRBJ1-1, with D maybe TRBD1 (5 bases). The V end was cut by 6 bases, the J end by 11 bases, with 16 bases between. The length of the CDR3 is 12 residues. The DNA of the CDR3 is TGTGCCAGCAGCCTGGGACCTGGCGGTGCTTTCTTT. It translates to CASSLGPGGAFF.

V and J are TRBV5-5 and TRBJ2-7, with a tentative D call TRBD2 (6 bases). The CDR3 contains 14 residues. From germline, CDR1 is SGHKS and CDR2 YYEKEE (reference sequence). Trimming shortened V by 6 bases and J by 6 bases, and 19 bases separated the two germline ends. The CDR3 sequence is CASMGVAGLGEQYF. CDR3 in DNA: TGTGCCAGCATGGGAGTCGCGGGACTGGGCGAGCAGTACTTC.

The V and J genes are TRBV30 and TRBJ1-1, with 8 nucleotides matching TRBD1. Trimming cost V 3 bases and J 6 bases; bases outside gene matches: 6. Germline-derived CDR1 and CDR2 are GTSNPN and SVGIG (reference sequence). This CDR3 contains 13 residues. This chain's CDR3 is CAWRYRGAPEAFF. The DNA of the CDR3 is TGTGCCTGGAGGTACAGGGGGGCTCCTGAAGCTTTCTTT.